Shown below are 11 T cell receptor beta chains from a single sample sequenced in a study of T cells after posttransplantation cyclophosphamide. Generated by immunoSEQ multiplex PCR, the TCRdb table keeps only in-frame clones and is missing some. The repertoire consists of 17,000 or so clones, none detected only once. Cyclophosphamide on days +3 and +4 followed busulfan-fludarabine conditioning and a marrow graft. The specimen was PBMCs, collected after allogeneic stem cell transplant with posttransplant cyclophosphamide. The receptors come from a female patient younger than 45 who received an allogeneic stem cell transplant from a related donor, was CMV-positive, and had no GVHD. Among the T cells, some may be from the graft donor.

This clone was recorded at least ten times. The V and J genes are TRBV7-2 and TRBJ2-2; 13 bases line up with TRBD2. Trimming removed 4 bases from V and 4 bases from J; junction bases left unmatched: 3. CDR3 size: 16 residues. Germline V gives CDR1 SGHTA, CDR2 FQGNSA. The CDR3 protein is CASSWTSGSGTGELFF. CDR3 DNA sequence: TGTGCCAGCAGCTGGACTAGCGGGAGTGGCACCGGGGAGCTGTTTTTT.

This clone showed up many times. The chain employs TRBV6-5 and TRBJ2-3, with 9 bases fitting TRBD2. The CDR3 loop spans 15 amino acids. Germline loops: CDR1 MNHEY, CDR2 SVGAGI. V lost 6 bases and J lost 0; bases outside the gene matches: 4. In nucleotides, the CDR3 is TGTGCCAGCAGCCCTAGCGGGACTAGCACAGATACGCAGTATTTT. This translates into CASSPSGTSTDTQYF.

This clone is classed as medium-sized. CDR3 sequence (DNA): TGTGCCAGTAGTAACGACCTGGGGAGGACTGAAGCTTTCTTT. This codes for CASSNDLGRTEAFF. V and J are TRBV19 and TRBJ1-1; no firm D call. From germline, CDR1 is LNHDA and CDR2 SQIVND (reference sequence). With 4 bases removed from V and 5 bases from J, the gap between germline ends came to 14 bases. The CDR3 has 14 amino acids.

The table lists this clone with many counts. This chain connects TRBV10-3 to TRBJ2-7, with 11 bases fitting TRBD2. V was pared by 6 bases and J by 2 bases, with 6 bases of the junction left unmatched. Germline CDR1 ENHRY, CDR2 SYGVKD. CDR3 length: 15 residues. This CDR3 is CAISPGTSGTYEQYF. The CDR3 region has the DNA TGTGCCATCAGCCCGGGGACTAGCGGTACCTACGAGCAGTACTTC.

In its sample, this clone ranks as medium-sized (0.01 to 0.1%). CDR3 nucleotide sequence: TGTGCCGCCCCGAGGTCAGGGTCGTGGAAACTGTTTTTT. It is translated as CAAPRSGSWKLFF. The genes are TRBV10-3 and TRBJ1-4, with D possibly being TRBD1 (5 bases). Trimming took 11 bases from V and 11 from J, leaving 21 bases between them. Germline-derived CDR1 and CDR2 are ENHRY and SYGVKD. CDR3 length: 13 residues.

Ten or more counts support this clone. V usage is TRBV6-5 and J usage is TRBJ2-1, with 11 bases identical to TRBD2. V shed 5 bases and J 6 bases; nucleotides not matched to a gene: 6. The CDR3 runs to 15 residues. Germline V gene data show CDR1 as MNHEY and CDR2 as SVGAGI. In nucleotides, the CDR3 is TGTGCCAGCAGTGCAGGGACTAGCGGAGCCAATGAGCAGTTCTTC. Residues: CASSAGTSGANEQFF.

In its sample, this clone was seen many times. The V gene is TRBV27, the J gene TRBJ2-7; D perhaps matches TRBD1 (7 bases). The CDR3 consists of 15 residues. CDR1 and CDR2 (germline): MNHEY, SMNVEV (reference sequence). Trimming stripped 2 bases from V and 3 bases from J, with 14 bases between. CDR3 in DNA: TGTGCCAGCAGTTTAGGTCAGGGGGGCTACTACGAGCAGTACTTC. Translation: CASSLGQGGYYEQYF.

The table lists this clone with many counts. CDR3 nucleotide sequence: TGTGCCAGCAGTGAAACCAGGGTCTTCCAAGAGACCCAGTACTTC. It encodes CASSETRVFQETQYF. This chain uses TRBV25-1 with TRBJ2-5; D is possibly TRBD1 (5 bases). Germline V gene sequence: CDR1 MGHDK, CDR2 SYGVNS. The CDR3 runs to 15 residues. V was cut by 2 bases and J by 1 base, with 11 bases left in between. Filled out from reference TRBV25-1 and TRBJ2-5, the complete variable domain reads EADIYQTPRYLVIGTGKKITLECSQTMGHDKMYWYQQDPGMELHLIHYSYGVNSTEKGDLSSESTVSRIRTEHFPLTLESARPSHTSQYLCASSETRVFQETQYFGPGTRLLVL.

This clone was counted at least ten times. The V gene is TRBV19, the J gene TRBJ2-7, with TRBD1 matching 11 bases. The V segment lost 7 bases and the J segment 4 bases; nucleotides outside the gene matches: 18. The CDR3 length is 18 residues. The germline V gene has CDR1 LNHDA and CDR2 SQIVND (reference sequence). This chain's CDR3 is CASNSGQGALAGSYEQYF. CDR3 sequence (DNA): TGTGCCAGTAACTCCGGACAGGGGGCCCTAGCGGGAAGTTACGAGCAGTACTTC.

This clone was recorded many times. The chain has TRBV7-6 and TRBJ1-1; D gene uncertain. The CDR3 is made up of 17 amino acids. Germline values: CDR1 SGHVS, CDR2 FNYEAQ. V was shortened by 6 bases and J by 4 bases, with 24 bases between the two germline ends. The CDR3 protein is CASRADSALIKPTEAFF. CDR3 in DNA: TGTGCCAGCAGAGCGGATTCTGCTCTTATTAAACCCACTGAAGCTTTCTTT. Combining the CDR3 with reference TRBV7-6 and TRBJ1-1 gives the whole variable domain GAGVSQSPRYKVTKRGQDVALRCDPISGHVSLYWYRQALGQGPEFLTYFNYEAQQDKSGLPNDRFSAERPEGSISTLTIQRTEQRDSAMYRCASRADSALIKPTEAFFGQGTRLTVV.

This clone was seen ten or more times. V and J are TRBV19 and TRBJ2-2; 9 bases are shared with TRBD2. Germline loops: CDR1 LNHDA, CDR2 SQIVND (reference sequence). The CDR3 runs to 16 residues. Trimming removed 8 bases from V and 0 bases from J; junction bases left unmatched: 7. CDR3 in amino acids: CASGFGLAPNTGELFF. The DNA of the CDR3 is TGTGCCAGTGGTTTTGGACTAGCGCCGAACACCGGGGAGCTGTTTTTT.